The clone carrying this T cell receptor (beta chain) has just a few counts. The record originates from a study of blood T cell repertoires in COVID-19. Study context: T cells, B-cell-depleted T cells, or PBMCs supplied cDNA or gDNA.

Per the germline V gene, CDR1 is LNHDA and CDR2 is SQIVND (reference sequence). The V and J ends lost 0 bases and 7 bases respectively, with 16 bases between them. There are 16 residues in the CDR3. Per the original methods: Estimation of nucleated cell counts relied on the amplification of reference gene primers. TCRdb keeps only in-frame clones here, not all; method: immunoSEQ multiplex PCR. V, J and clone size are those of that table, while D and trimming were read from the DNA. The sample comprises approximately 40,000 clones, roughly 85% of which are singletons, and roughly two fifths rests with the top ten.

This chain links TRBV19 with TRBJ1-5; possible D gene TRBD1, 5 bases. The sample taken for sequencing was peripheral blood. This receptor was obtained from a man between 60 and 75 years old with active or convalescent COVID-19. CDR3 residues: CASSIEGGASGQPQHF. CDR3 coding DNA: TGTGCCAGTAGTATAGAGGGCGGGGCCTCGGGACAGCCCCAGCATTTT.